Listed here are 4 T cell receptor beta chains from one sample, sequenced in a study of beta chain features in type 1 diabetes. The whole isolated RNA underwent reverse transcription, so sequencing captured expressed TCRB transcripts. Assay used: immunoSEQ multiplex PCR; TCRdb lists only in-frame clones, some missing. The data hold about 360,000 clones, with roughly 13% observed a single time. The material sequenced was naive CD4+ T cells from blood. The source of these receptors is a man between 18 and 35 years old in good health.

This clone was picked up a small number of times. The rearrangement links TRBV11-2 to TRBJ2-1; TRBD2 matches 7 bases. Germline V gives CDR1 SGHAT, CDR2 FQNNGV. J lost 0 bases, V lost 3 bases, and 5 bases had no gene match. The CDR3 has 16 amino acids. CDR3 loop: CASSFTGGSSYNEQFF. CDR3 sequence (DNA): TGTGCCAGCAGCTTTACGGGGGGAAGCTCCTACAATGAGCAGTTCTTC. Supplemented by reference TRBV11-2 and TRBJ2-1, the full variable domain reads EAGVAQSPRYKIIEKRQSVAFWCNPISGHATLYWYQQILGQGPKLLIQFQNNGVVDDSQLPKDRFSAERLKGVDSTLKIQPAKLEDSAVYLCASSFTGGSSYNEQFFGPGTRLTVL.

There are a few counts of this clone. This chain uses TRBV30 with TRBJ2-3, with 9 bases that match TRBD2. Per the germline V gene, CDR1 is GTSNPN and CDR2 is SVGIG (reference sequence). The CDR3 loop spans 14 amino acids. Unmatched junction bases numbered 7, after V lost 4 bases and J lost 5 bases. For the CDR3, the DNA is TGTGCCTGGATGGTAGCGGGAGCCGAAGATACGCAGTATTTT. It specifies CAWMVAGAEDTQYF. Full variable domain (outside the CDR3, taken from reference TRBV30 and TRBJ2-3): SQTIHQWPATLVQPVGSPLSLECTVEGTSNPNLYWYRQAAGRGLQLLFYSVGIGQISSEVPQNLSASRPQDRQFILSSKKLLLSDSGFYLCAWMVAGAEDTQYFGPGTRLTVL.

A few counts support this clone. The gene calls are TRBV9 and TRBJ2-1; TRBD2 agrees at 12 bases. Germline CDR1 and CDR2: SGDLS and YYNGEE. CDR3 length: 17 amino acids. Germline trimming cut 0 bases from V and 8 bases from J; bases unmatched to any gene: 9. The DNA for the CDR3 is TGTGCCAGCAGCGTAGGGGCTAGCGGGAGGGCCATAGATGAGCAGTTCTTC. Residues: CASSVGASGRAIDEQFF.

J is TRBJ1-2 and V is TRBV7-2, with a possible D match to TRBD1 (5 bases). The length of the CDR3 is 15 residues. Trimming took 3 bases from V and 0 from J, leaving 11 bases between them. Germline lookup yields CDR1 SGHTA and CDR2 FQGNSA. This CDR3 reads CASSFSGVANYGYTF. The CDR3 DNA follows: TGTGCCAGCAGCTTTTCGGGGGTAGCTAACTATGGCTACACCTTC.